Listed below are T cell receptor beta chains from one sample, sequenced in a study of lymphopenia after photon versus proton radiotherapy. Libraries were prepared by immunoSEQ multiplex PCR; TCRdb keeps only in-frame clonotypes and omits some of them. The sample records roughly 61,000 clones, about 85% being singletons. Sequences were derived from peripheral blood, sampled from a patient treated with proton-based radiotherapy. The origin of the receptors is an elderly man with esophageal cancer. CDR3s include the opening cysteine and the closing phenylalanine or tryptophan. The order of the fields is J gene, clone size, V gene, D gene, CDR3 protein, CDR3 DNA. A D gene is named only where the DNA matches it firmly. Expanded clones are given a class, and other clones once, few, many or no size at all.

J: TRBJ2-3; size: few; V: TRBV7-9; D: .; CDR3: CASSFRAATTDTQYF; DNA: TGTGCCAGCAGCTTTCGGGCAGCCACCACAGATACGCAGTATTTT
J: TRBJ2-3; size: .; V: TRBV5-1; D: TRBD2; CDR3: CASSLAASREGDTQYF; DNA: TGCGCCAGCAGCTTGGCGGCTTCGCGGGAGGGAGATACGCAGTATTTT
J: TRBJ2-3; size: .; V: TRBV2; D: .; CDR3: CASSEHISTDTQYF; DNA: TGTGCCAGCAGTGAACACATTAGCACAGATACGCAGTATTTT
J: TRBJ1-2; size: .; V: TRBV5-1; D: .; CDR3: CASSIDGYYGYTF; DNA: TGCGCCAGCAGCATCGACGGATACTATGGCTACACCTTC
J: TRBJ2-5; size: .; V: TRBV2; D: TRBD2; CDR3: CASSENWAGGIETQYF; DNA: TGTGCCAGCAGTGAAAACTGGGCGGGGGGGATAGAGACCCAGTACTTC
J: TRBJ2-1; size: .; V: TRBV5-1; D: .; CDR3: CASSKHSGTSYNEQFF; DNA: TGCGCCAGCAGCAAGCATAGCGGTACCTCCTACAATGAGCAGTTCTTC
J: TRBJ2-5; size: once; V: TRBV10-3; D: TRBD1; CDR3: CAISSDSTGVETQYF; DNA: TGTGCCATCAGTTCGGACTCCACAGGGGTAGAGACCCAGTACTTC
J: TRBJ2-7; size: .; V: TRBV7-2; D: .; CDR3: CASSPTGSYEQYF; DNA: TGTGCCAGCAGCCCGACGGGGTCCTACGAGCAGTACTTC
J: TRBJ1-6; size: .; V: TRBV4-3; D: TRBD1; CDR3: CASSSLLGQGLNSPLHF; DNA: TGCGCCAGCAGCTCTTTGTTGGGACAGGGGCTTAATTCACCCCTCCACTTT
J: TRBJ2-3; size: .; V: TRBV19; D: TRBD2; CDR3: CASSIGGTTVGDTQYF; DNA: TGTGCCAGTAGTATCGGTGGGACTACCGTGGGAGATACGCAGTATTTT
J: TRBJ2-1; size: .; V: TRBV18; D: TRBD2; CDR3: CASSPWGGTNNEQFF; DNA: TGTGCCAGCTCACCGTGGGGGGGGACTAACAATGAGCAGTTCTTC
J: TRBJ1-4; size: .; V: TRBV5-1; D: TRBD1; CDR3: CASSLVQGALTNEKLFF; DNA: TGCGCCAGCAGCTTGGTTCAGGGGGCCCTCACTAATGAAAAACTGTTTTTT
J: TRBJ2-7; size: .; V: TRBV30; D: TRBD2; CDR3: CAWSIPLAGGSYEQYF; DNA: TGTGCCTGGAGTATCCCGTTAGCGGGGGGCTCCTACGAGCAGTACTTC
J: TRBJ2-2; size: .; V: TRBV10-1; D: .; CDR3: CASALDWETGELFF; DNA: TGCGCCAGCGCCTTAGACTGGGAAACCGGGGAGCTGTTTTTT
J: TRBJ2-7; size: .; V: TRBV5-4; D: .; CDR3: CASSLGRTRSYEQYF; DNA: TGTGCCAGCAGCTTGGGACGGACCCGCTCCTACGAGCAGTACTTC
J: TRBJ1-1; size: .; V: TRBV25-1; D: .; CDR3: CASSDPGAGSEAFF; DNA: TGTGCCAGCAGTGATCCAGGGGCGGGATCTGAAGCTTTCTTT
J: TRBJ1-2; size: .; V: TRBV2; D: TRBD1; CDR3: CASSPGQGPGYTF; DNA: TGTGCCAGCAGTCCGGGACAGGGTCCTGGCTACACCTTC
J: TRBJ1-2; size: .; V: TRBV4-2; D: .; CDR3: CASSQVGRYGYTF; DNA: TGTGCCAGCAGCCAAGTGGGGCGCTATGGCTACACCTTC
J: TRBJ1-3; size: .; V: TRBV18; D: TRBD1; CDR3: CASSLRQGAGGNTIYF; DNA: TGTGCCAGCTCACTCCGACAGGGGGCAGGTGGAAACACCATATATTTT
J: TRBJ1-4; size: once; V: TRBV4-1; D: .; CDR3: CASSQGPRATNEKLFF; DNA: TGCGCCAGCAGCCAAGGTCCCAGAGCAACTAATGAAAAACTGTTTTTT
J: TRBJ1-6; size: .; V: TRBV25-1; D: TRBD1; CDR3: CASGQGNNSPLHF; DNA: TGTGCCAGCGGACAGGGAAATAATTCACCCCTCCACTTT
J: TRBJ2-1; size: .; V: TRBV5-8; D: .; CDR3: CASRPRGVNEQFF; DNA: TGTGCCAGCAGACCCAGGGGGGTCAATGAGCAGTTCTTC
J: TRBJ2-7; size: .; V: TRBV4-1; D: TRBD2; CDR3: CASSLGLAGDEQYF; DNA: TGCGCCAGCAGCCTTGGACTAGCGGGAGACGAGCAGTACTTC
J: TRBJ1-3; size: .; V: TRBV4-1; D: TRBD1; CDR3: CASSLRTGGYSGNTIYF; DNA: TGCGCCAGCAGCCTCCGGACAGGGGGCTACTCTGGAAACACCATATATTTT
J: TRBJ2-6; size: .; V: TRBV11-2; D: TRBD1; CDR3: CASSLTIGTGGSGANVLTF; DNA: TGTGCCAGCAGCTTAACGATAGGGACAGGGGGCTCTGGGGCCAACGTCCTGACTTTC
J: TRBJ1-3; size: once; V: TRBV11-2; D: .; CDR3: CASSLGRTTGNTIYF; DNA: TGTGCCAGCAGCTTAGGACGGACCACTGGAAACACCATATATTTT
J: TRBJ1-3; size: .; V: TRBV10-2; D: TRBD1; CDR3: CASSTDRVGLSGNTIYF; DNA: TGCGCCAGCAGTACCGACAGGGTAGGCCTCTCTGGAAACACCATATATTTT
J: TRBJ2-6; size: .; V: TRBV2; D: .; CDR3: CASRDGSGANVLTF; DNA: TGTGCCAGCAGGGACGGCTCTGGGGCCAACGTCCTGACTTTC
J: TRBJ2-7; size: few; V: TRBV10-1; D: .; CDR3: CASSRGIGAEQYF; DNA: TGCGCCAGCAGCCGGGGAATAGGGGCCGAGCAGTACTTC
J: TRBJ2-1; size: .; V: TRBV9; D: .; CDR3: CASSVVDSLGEQFF; DNA: TGTGCCAGCAGCGTAGTAGATAGCCTGGGGGAGCAGTTCTTC
J: TRBJ2-5; size: .; V: TRBV5-6; D: .; CDR3: CASSRWDTATQYF; DNA: TGTGCCAGCAGCCGATGGGACACGGCGACCCAGTACTTC
J: TRBJ1-4; size: once; V: TRBV4-2; D: .; CDR3: CASSHTRGSGEKLFF; DNA: TGTGCCAGCAGCCACACCAGGGGTAGTGGTGAAAAACTGTTTTTT
J: TRBJ2-7; size: .; V: TRBV19; D: TRBD2; CDR3: CASSILADSYEQYF; DNA: TGTGCCAGTAGTATTCTAGCGGACTCCTACGAGCAGTACTTC
J: TRBJ1-3; size: .; V: TRBV5-1; D: .; CDR3: CASSLGGSSGNTIYF; DNA: TGCGCCAGCAGCTTGGGCGGTAGCTCTGGAAACACCATATATTTT
J: TRBJ2-7; size: .; V: TRBV6-4; D: .; CDR3: CASSSHGGDYEQYF; DNA: TGTGCCAGCAGCAGCCACGGAGGGGACTACGAGCAGTACTTC
J: TRBJ1-2; size: .; V: TRBV29-1; D: .; CDR3: CSVESEGRGYTF; DNA: TGCAGCGTTGAATCCGAAGGAAGGGGCTACACCTTC
J: TRBJ2-1; size: .; V: TRBV7-8; D: TRBD2; CDR3: CASSIRLAGGPSSYNEQFF; DNA: TGTGCCAGCAGCATCAGACTAGCGGGGGGTCCCAGCTCCTACAATGAGCAGTTCTTC
J: TRBJ2-5; size: .; V: TRBV2; D: TRBD2; CDR3: CASNIAGAGETQYF; DNA: TGTGCCAGCAATATAGCGGGAGCGGGAGAGACCCAGTACTTC
J: TRBJ2-1; size: .; V: TRBV7-2; D: TRBD1; CDR3: CASSFTGGSQFF; DNA: TGTGCCAGCAGCTTCACAGGGGGCTCCCAGTTCTTC
J: TRBJ2-7; size: once; V: TRBV6-5; D: .; CDR3: CASSYPSGRLYEQYF; DNA: TGTGCCAGCAGTTACCCATCAGGGAGGCTCTACGAGCAGTACTTC
J: TRBJ2-1; size: .; V: TRBV5-1; D: .; CDR3: CASTRSLASSYNEQFF; DNA: TGCGCCAGCACCCGCTCCTTGGCGAGCTCCTACAATGAGCAGTTCTTC
J: TRBJ1-6; size: few; V: TRBV30; D: TRBD1; CDR3: CASGRDRGSPLHF; DNA: TGTGCCTCAGGCCGGGACAGGGGATCACCCCTCCACTTT
J: TRBJ1-2; size: .; V: TRBV19; D: .; CDR3: CATPSPGYGYTF; DNA: TGTGCCACCCCTAGTCCCGGGTACGGCTACACCTTC
J: TRBJ1-4; size: .; V: TRBV27; D: .; CDR3: CASSLYINTPEKLFF; DNA: TGTGCCAGCAGTTTATATATCAATACTCCCGAAAAACTGTTTTTT
J: TRBJ2-5; size: .; V: TRBV5-1; D: .; CDR3: CASSFSVSETQYF; DNA: TGCGCCAGCAGCTTTAGTGTGTCGGAGACCCAGTACTTC